These 22 T cell receptor beta chains were all obtained from the same sample, sequenced in a study of tumor-infiltrating lymphocytes in primary liver carcinoma. Reverse transcription of about 500 ng total RNA with a constant-region primer produced TCR beta cDNA. Three nested multiplex PCR rounds, a slightly modified ARM-PCR method, built the TCR beta libraries. TRBV1-TRBV30 forward primers paired with a C-beta reverse primer were used in the first two PCR rounds, which ran approximately 11 cycles each. TCRdb called the multiplex PCR reads again in MiXCR, with one record for every CDR3 protein. In the table there are 100,000 or so distinct CDR3 sequences, about 63% of which are singletons. DNA and RNA were both co-extracted from about 20-30 mg of bulk tissue that had not been sorted. The sequenced sample was liver tumor tissue from sampling region 2. As for subset: tumor region T2, inferior pole. The receptors stem from a woman aged 60 to 75 with primary liver carcinoma and hepatitis B virus infection.

Comment on this clonotype: Mismatch with germline at one junction end may stem from a read error. This chain connects TRBV6-5 to TRBJ1-1; D gene uncertain. CDR1 and CDR2 (germline): MNHEY, SVGAGI. The CDR3 has 15 amino acids. The CDR3 sequence is CARSYALAGNTEAFF. CDR3 coding DNA: TGTGCCAGAAGTTACGCGTTGGCGGGCAACACTGAAGCTTTCTTT.

In the case of this clonotype: One end of the junction does not line up with germline, which may come from a read error. This sequence joins TRBV4-2 and TRBJ2-2, with D possibly being TRBD2 (6 bases). The CDR3 sequence is 15 residues long. Germline CDR1 and CDR2: LGHNA and YNFKEQ. CDR3: CANSIRLDPVGELFF. CDR3 coding DNA: TGTGCCAACAGCATCCGACTAGACCCGGTCGGGGAGCTGTTTTTT.

Details on this clonotype: This sequence may be a read error, since a much larger clone differs from it by one base. The rearrangement joins TRBV7-9 to TRBJ2-2; D may be TRBD1 (6 bases). This CDR3 is built from 13 residues. Germline assignment: CDR1 SEHNR and CDR2 FQNEAQ (reference sequence). The CDR3 protein is CTSSLQQGGELFF. The CDR3 DNA reads as TGTACCAGCAGCCTCCAACAGGGCGGGGAGCTGTTTTTT.

Concerning this clonotype: The junction departs from the called germline gene at one end, perhaps through a read error. The chain couples TRBV6-6 to TRBJ2-7; D might be TRBD1 (5 bases). CDR1 is MNHNY, CDR2 SVGAGI, per germline (reference sequence). CDR3 length: 14 amino acids. CDR3: CASSLQDPGYEQYF. CDR3 DNA: TGTGCCAGCAGCCTACAGGACCCCGGGTACGAGCAGTATTTC.

This clonotype was seen just once. An end of the junction does not agree with germline; a read error may underlie this. This chain uses TRBV6-2 or TRBV6-3 with TRBJ1-3; D not resolved. This CDR3 contains 15 residues. CDR1 is MNHEY, CDR2 SVGEGT, per germline. The CDR3 reads CASSCGVFSGNTIYF. The CDR3 nucleotides read TGTGCCAGCAGTTGCGGGGTCTTCTCTGGGAACACCATATATTTT.

This clonotype showed up just once. The V call is TRBV29-1, the J call TRBJ2-7, with 9 bases aligning to TRBD2. This CDR3 comprises 12 residues. The germline V gene encodes CDR1 SQVTM and CDR2 ANQGSEA. CDR3 amino acids: CIGGGGGLEQYF. The DNA of the CDR3 is TGCATCGGCGGCGGGGGGGGGCTCGAGCAGTACTTC.

Turning to this clonotype: This may be a read error: a much more frequent sequence differs by one nucleotide. This chain links TRBV7-9 with TRBJ2-2; 7 bases are shared with TRBD1. CDR1 SEHNR and CDR2 FQNEAQ come from the germline V gene (reference sequence). This CDR3 is built from 18 residues. The ends lost 1 base at V and 9 bases at J; junction bases unmatched: 17. The CDR3, as DNA: TGTGCCAGCAGCTTAGTCCCAACAGGGGAAAGGAGGACCTGGGAGCTGTTTTTT. Amino acids: CASSLVPTGERRTWELFF.

For this clonotype: At one end, the junction sequence differs from germline, possibly due to a read error. The chain combines TRBV12-3 or TRBV12-4 with TRBJ1-1, with D hard to call. The CDR3 sequence is 15 residues long. The CDR3 region is CASRPDKGDNTEASF. The CDR3, as DNA: TGTGCCAGCAGACCTGACAAAGGCGACAACACTGAAGCTTCCTTT.

A note on this clonotype: One junction end disagrees with the germline gene, perhaps due to a read error. The gene calls are TRBV6-5 and TRBJ2-2, with 8 bases matching TRBD1. The CDR3 extends over 16 amino acids. CDR1 is MNHEY and CDR2 is SVGAGI in the germline V gene. CDR3 DNA: TGTGCCAGCAGCCCCAGGACAGGGACCAGCACCGGGGGGCTGTTTTTT. Its translation is CASSPRTGTSTGGLFF.

The table lists this clonotype with many counts. One end of the junction is discordant with germline, which a read error may explain. The chain joins TRBV28 to TRBJ2-1; D not resolved. Germline V CDR1 and CDR2: MDHEN, SYDVKM. This CDR3 is built from 11 residues. Written as DNA, the CDR3 is TGTGCCAGCAGTTTGGTGCACGAGCGGTTCTTC. This encodes CASSLVHERFF.

On this clonotype itself: The junction differs from germline at one of its ends, possibly a read error. This chain links TRBV11-3 with TRBJ2-5, with D possibly being TRBD2 (6 bases). This CDR3 is built from 13 residues. The germline V gene has CDR1 SGHNT and CDR2 YENEEA. The CDR3 loop reads CASSSTGGETQYF. The CDR3 coding sequence is TGTGCCAGCAGCTCTACAGGAGGGGAGACTCAGTACTTC.

The chain is built from TRBV28 and TRBJ2-3, with 11 bases matching TRBD2. The J segment lost 0 bases and the V segment lost 6 bases, leaving 8 bases of the junction unmatched. The CDR3 covers 17 residues. CDR1 is MDHEN and CDR2 is SYDVKM in the germline V gene. DNA of the CDR3: TGTGCCAGCAGCGTCCCGGGACTAGCGGATAGCACAGATACGCAGTATTTT. Translation gives CASSVPGLADSTDTQYF.

This clonotype was observed a few times. A much larger clone is a single base away; this may be a read error. This rearrangement joins TRBV29-1 to TRBJ2-7, with D perhaps matching TRBD2 (5 bases). Trimming pared 7 bases from V and 2 bases from J, leaving 18 bases between. The CDR3 loop spans 14 amino acids. Germline V gene sequence: CDR1 SQVTM, CDR2 ANQGSEA. This CDR3 reads CSAKAERNAYEQYF. For the CDR3, the DNA is TGCAGCGCCAAGGCAGAGCGGAACGCCTACGAGCAGTACTTC.

V and J are TRBV5-1 and TRBJ2-1; 9 nucleotides match TRBD2. V dropped 0 bases and J dropped 4; count of bases not matched to a gene: 8. This CDR3 region has 17 residues. Germline-derived CDR1 and CDR2 are SGHRS and YFSETQ. CDR3 bases: TGCGCCAGCAGCTTGGCCGAGGAGACTAGCGGTTACAATGAGCAGTTCTTC. It codes for CASSLAEETSGYNEQFF. Together with reference TRBV5-1 and TRBJ2-1, the CDR3 gives the full variable domain: KAGVTQTPRYLIKTRGQQVTLSCSPISGHRSVSWYQQTPGQGLQFLFEYFSETQRNKGNFPGRFSGRQFSNSRSEMNVSTLELGDSALYLCASSLAEETSGYNEQFFGPGTRLTVL.

This clonotype was seen a handful of times. A much larger clone sits a single nucleotide away, making a read error possible. The chain employs TRBV7-9 and TRBJ2-1; D is uncertain. This CDR3 spans 14 amino acids. Germline CDR1 SEHNR, CDR2 FQNEAQ (reference sequence). The CDR3 sequence is CASSLDSYYDEQFF. The CDR3 DNA reads TGTGCCAGCAGCTTAGACAGCTACTACGATGAGCAGTTCTTC.

This clonotype came up many times. The chain carries TRBV28 and TRBJ1-6; D is unresolved. CDR1 is MDHEN, CDR2 SYDVKM, per germline. The ends were cut back, 5 bases at V and 0 bases at J, with 8 bases in the middle. The CDR3 totals 15 residues. The CDR3 nucleotides read TGTGCCAGCAGTCCTCCAGGCTCCTATAATTCACCCCTCCACTTT. This gives the protein CASSPPGSYNSPLHF.

This clonotype was observed once. J is TRBJ2-2 and V is TRBV18; maybe TRBD1 (5 bases). Germline V CDR1 and CDR2: KGHSH, LQKENI. This CDR3 region has 16 residues. The V end was cut by 1 base, the J end by 4 bases, with 13 bases between. The CDR3 is CASSPRVGARTGELFF. As DNA, the CDR3 is TGTGCCAGCTCACCACGTGTAGGGGCGCGCACCGGGGAGCTGTTTTTT.

CDR3 loop: CASSKLGRGDTEAFF. Here the CDR3 DNA reads TGCGCCAGTAGCAAACTCGGCAGGGGTGACACTGAAGCTTTCTTT. The rearrangement uses TRBV4-1 and TRBJ1-1; the D gene is possibly TRBD1 (6 bases). The CDR3 covers 15 residues. Germline V gene lookup returns CDR1 MGHRA and CDR2 YSYEKL. Trimming removed 9 bases at V and 3 bases at J, with 20 bases between.

Many counts were recorded for this clonotype. The rearrangement uses TRBV5-4 and TRBJ2-5; no clear D gene. There are 11 residues in the CDR3. Germline CDR1 and CDR2: SGHNT and YYREEE (reference sequence). With 3 bases removed from V and 2 bases from J, the gap between germline ends came to 2 bases. CDR3 coding DNA: TGTGCCAGCAGCTCTCAAGAGACCCAGTACTTC. This codes for CASSSQETQYF.

This clonotype was seen at least ten times. The chain uses TRBV28 and TRBJ2-1; TRBD2 matches at 8 bases. Unmatched junction bases numbered 18, after V lost 7 bases and J lost 1 base. Germline V gives CDR1 MDHEN, CDR2 SYDVKM. The CDR3 totals 19 residues. CDR3 loop: CASTNVPLLAGKSYNEQFF. DNA for the CDR3: TGTGCCAGCACCAACGTACCCCTCCTAGCGGGTAAATCCTACAATGAGCAGTTCTTC.

This clonotype was seen more than once but under ten times. The chain combines TRBV29-1 with TRBJ2-6; TRBD2 matches at 7 bases. V trimming: 4 bases; J trimming: 0 bases; junction bases outside the gene matches: 3. The germline V gene encodes CDR1 SQVTM and CDR2 ANQGSEA. The CDR3 length is 15 residues. CDR3 bases: TGCAGCGTTGGCGGGGGAGACTCTGGGGCCAACGTCCTGACTTTC. The encoded protein is CSVGGGDSGANVLTF. Based on the CDR3 plus reference TRBV29-1 and TRBJ2-6, the full variable domain is SAVISQKPSRDICQRGTSLTIQCQVDSQVTMMFWYRQQPGQSLTLIATANQGSEATYESGFVIDKFPISRPNLTFSTLTVSNMSPEDSSIYLCSVGGGDSGANVLTFGAGSRLTVL.

With respect to this clonotype: The junction does not match germline at one end; this may be a read error. V and J are TRBV11-2 and TRBJ2-1; 8 nucleotides align to TRBD2. Germline CDR1 SGHAT, CDR2 FQNNGV. This CDR3 region has 15 residues. The CDR3 loop is CAGSLGTRGYNEQFF. CDR3 bases: TGCGCCGGCAGCTTAGGGACTAGAGGTTACAATGAGCAGTTCTTC.